Listed below are T cell receptor beta chains from one sample, sequenced in a study of OX40 agonist ivuxolimab in advanced cancers. Repertoires were generated with immunoSEQ multiplex PCR, while TCRdb's copy carries only in-frame clones and drops some. The sample comprises about 99,000 clones, roughly 91% of which are singletons, and 0.3% to 0.4% rests with the top ten. The sequenced sample was CD4+ or CD8+ T cells sorted from blood, obtained in a trial of the OX40 agonist ivuxolimab. The receptors shown here come from an adult with an advanced solid tumor such as melanoma, head and neck, liver or kidney cancer. CDR3s include the opening cysteine and the closing phenylalanine or tryptophan. A D gene is named only where the DNA matches it firmly. The size field is filled for only some rows; it gives once, few, many or a size class.

d_call j_call clone_size v_call cdr3_aa cdr3_nt
TRBD2 TRBJ2-5 . TRBV9 CASSAASGTSGGTQYF TGTGCCAGCAGCGCGGCTTCCGGGACTAGCGGAGGGACCCAGTACTTC
TRBD2 TRBJ2-1 . TRBV5-1 CASSLEAGGGNEQFF TGCGCCAGCAGCTTAGAAGCGGGAGGGGGAAATGAGCAGTTCTTC
TRBD2 TRBJ2-7 . TRBV11-2 CASSTRLAGGSEQYF TGTGCCAGCAGCACCCGACTAGCGGGAGGGTCCGAGCAGTACTTC
. TRBJ2-5 . TRBV19 CASSIDPRGGQETQYF TGTGCCAGTAGTATAGATCCTCGTGGTGGGCAAGAGACCCAGTACTTC
. TRBJ2-5 . TRBV27 CASSKGRGYQETQYF TGTGCCAGCAGCAAGGGGAGAGGGTACCAAGAGACCCAGTACTTC
. TRBJ1-2 . TRBV10-3 CAISERTVGHGYTF TGTGCCATCAGTGAAAGGACAGTGGGCCATGGCTACACCTTC
. TRBJ1-1 once TRBV28 CASRGNTEAFF TGTGCCAGCCGGGGAAACACTGAAGCTTTCTTT
. TRBJ2-2 . TRBV5-1 CASSLFADSNTGELFF TGCGCCAGCAGCTTGTTCGCAGATTCGAACACCGGGGAGCTGTTTTTT
TRBD1 TRBJ2-1 . TRBV28 CASALPGQTNEQFF TGTGCCAGCGCTTTACCGGGACAGACGAATGAGCAGTTCTTC
. TRBJ1-1 . TRBV19 CASSIGAASTEAFF TGTGCCAGTAGTATCGGGGCGGCGAGTACTGAAGCTTTCTTT
. TRBJ1-1 . TRBV7-9 CASSLRGETEAFF TGTGCCAGCAGCTTAAGGGGAGAGACTGAAGCTTTCTTT
. TRBJ2-1 . TRBV7-3 CASSLSPGGLYNEQFF TGTGCCAGCAGCTTAAGTCCCGGGGGGCTCTACAATGAGCAGTTCTTC
TRBD2 TRBJ2-3 . TRBV6-7 CASSYSCGRGSTDTQYF TGTGCCAGCAGTTACTCTTGCGGGAGAGGTAGCACAGATACGCAGTATTTT
TRBD2 TRBJ2-7 . TRBV5-4 CASSDQRGRAYEQYF TGTGCCAGCAGCGACCAGCGGGGACGGGCCTACGAGCAGTACTTC
TRBD1 TRBJ2-4 . TRBV27 CASSRDRGGGNIQYF TGTGCCAGCAGTAGAGACAGGGGTGGCGGAAACATTCAGTACTTC
. TRBJ1-2 once TRBV7-3 CASSLSGQPGHGYTF TGTGCCAGCAGCCTCTCCGGACAGCCGGGGCATGGCTACACCTTC
TRBD2 TRBJ2-7 . TRBV6-1 CASSGGTSGRAGSYEQYF TGTGCCAGCAGTGGAGGGACTAGCGGGAGGGCGGGCTCCTACGAGCAGTACTTC
TRBD2 TRBJ2-7 . TRBV6-1 CAADISSGSLEEQYF TGTGCCGCGGACATTTCTAGCGGGAGCTTAGAAGAGCAGTACTTC
. TRBJ2-2 . TRBV19 CASSIAGTNTGELFF TGTGCCAGTAGTATAGCGGGCACGAACACCGGGGAGCTGTTTTTT
TRBD1 TRBJ2-1 . TRBV6-5 CASSVDRGLNNEQFF TGTGCCAGCAGTGTTGACAGGGGGCTCAACAATGAGCAGTTCTTC
. TRBJ2-5 . TRBV7-2 CASSKGGVQETQYF TGTGCCAGCAGCAAGGGGGGTGTACAAGAGACCCAGTACTTC
. TRBJ2-5 . TRBV19 CASSIGQETQYF TGTGCCAGTAGTATTGGCCAAGAGACCCAGTACTTC
. TRBJ2-7 . TRBV7-9 CASSLVQEPYEQYF TGTGCCAGCAGCTTAGTACAGGAGCCCTACGAGCAGTACTTC
. TRBJ2-7 . TRBV19 CASSLRGEQYF TGTGCCAGTAGTTTGAGGGGCGAGCAGTACTTC
TRBD2 TRBJ2-1 once TRBV7-2 CASSLALASGKQFF TGTGCCAGCAGCTTAGCGCTGGCTAGCGGGAAGCAGTTCTTC
. TRBJ2-3 once TRBV18 CASSPRGRGAKEDTQYF TGTGCCAGCTCACCCCGGGGTAGGGGTGCAAAGGAAGATACGCAGTATTTT
. TRBJ2-1 once TRBV4-2 CASSQGGTNNEQFF TGTGCCAGCAGCCAAGGTGGGACGAACAATGAGCAGTTCTTC
TRBD1 TRBJ2-2 . TRBV5-4 CASSLDGTEITGELFF TGTGCCAGCAGCTTGGACGGGACAGAGATCACCGGGGAGCTGTTTTTT
. TRBJ1-2 . TRBV6-1 CASRIPQGSSYGYTF TGTGCCAGCAGGATCCCTCAGGGATCTAGCTATGGCTACACCTTC
TRBD2 TRBJ2-2 . TRBV4-2 CASSQVGILASAAGELFF TGTGCCAGCAGCCAAGTGGGGATACTAGCGTCGGCGGCCGGGGAGCTGTTTTTT
. TRBJ1-2 . TRBV7-2 CASSINGDYGYTF TGTGCCAGCAGCATAAACGGGGACTATGGCTACACCTTC
. TRBJ2-2 . TRBV7-2 CASSLPIGELFF TGTGCCAGCAGCTTACCAATCGGGGAGCTGTTTTTT
TRBD1 TRBJ1-2 . TRBV5-4 CASSSDPDRVDGYTF TGTGCCAGCAGTTCCGACCCCGACAGGGTTGACGGCTACACCTTC
TRBD2 TRBJ2-3 once TRBV5-4 CASSPGGLAGGPSADTQYF TGTGCCAGCAGCCCTGGCGGCCTAGCGGGAGGGCCATCTGCGGATACGCAGTATTTT
. TRBJ2-1 . TRBV29-1 CSVARGYNEQFF TGCAGCGTTGCGCGAGGTTACAATGAGCAGTTCTTC
. TRBJ1-4 few TRBV4-1 CASSQVTVNEKLFF TGCGCCAGCAGCCAAGTGACAGTTAATGAAAAACTGTTTTTT
TRBD2 TRBJ2-5 . TRBV18 CASSPPSGRGGRETQYF TGTGCCAGCTCACCTCCATCCGGGAGGGGTGGCCGGGAGACCCAGTACTTC
TRBD1 TRBJ1-5 . TRBV28 CASSEGQNQPQHF TGTGCCAGCTCCGAGGGACAGAATCAGCCCCAGCATTTT
. TRBJ1-1 . TRBV4-2 CASSQEKGFTEAFF TGTGCCAGCAGCCAAGAGAAGGGTTTCACTGAAGCTTTCTTT
TRBD1 TRBJ1-3 . TRBV5-1 CASSFRAQGAGGNTIYF TGCGCCAGCAGCTTTCGTGCTCAGGGGGCGGGTGGAAACACCATATATTTT
TRBD2 TRBJ2-1 . TRBV15 CATSRGNSGRPEFF TGTGCCACCAGCAGAGGTAATAGCGGGAGACCGGAGTTCTTC
. TRBJ2-3 . TRBV11-2 CASSRSLIPVF TGTGCCAGCAGCCGGTCGTTGATTCCGGTTTTT
TRBD1 TRBJ1-5 . TRBV9 CASSVGQGGQPQHF TGTGCCAGCAGCGTCGGACAGGGGGGTCAGCCCCAGCATTTT
. TRBJ2-7 . TRBV14 CASSQGQLIAYEQYF TGTGCCAGCAGCCAAGGACAGTTAATAGCCTACGAGCAGTACTTC
. TRBJ1-1 . TRBV5-1 CASSSTANTEAFF TGCGCCAGCAGCTCGACAGCGAACACTGAAGCTTTCTTT
TRBD1 TRBJ2-1 few TRBV28 CASSTGQGAWNEQFF TGTGCCAGCAGCACGGGACAGGGGGCGTGGAATGAGCAGTTCTTC
TRBD2 TRBJ2-1 . TRBV11-2 CASSLERRASGKSNEQFF TGTGCCAGCAGCTTAGAGAGGAGGGCTAGCGGGAAGTCCAATGAGCAGTTCTTC
. TRBJ2-1 . TRBV30 CAWSRMEGNEQFF TGTGCCTGGAGTCGGATGGAAGGTAATGAGCAGTTCTTC
. TRBJ1-5 . TRBV11-2 CASSLGTGNQPQHF TGTGCCAGCAGCTTAGGGACAGGCAATCAGCCCCAGCATTTT
TRBD2 TRBJ2-1 once TRBV15 CATSRDLISGSWYEQFF TGTGCCACCAGCAGAGATCTGATTAGCGGGAGTTGGTATGAGCAGTTCTTC
TRBD1 TRBJ2-1 . TRBV30 CAWTNRDRVSNEQFF TGTGCCTGGACCAACCGGGACAGGGTAAGCAATGAGCAGTTCTTC
TRBD2 TRBJ2-7 once TRBV7-2 CASSLNGLAGANEQYF TGTGCCAGCAGCTTAAATGGGCTAGCGGGAGCCAACGAGCAGTACTTC
TRBD1 TRBJ1-3 . TRBV7-8 CASRPDRGQGNTIYF TGTGCCAGCAGACCGGACAGGGGGCAAGGAAACACCATATATTTT
. TRBJ1-1 . TRBV7-2 CASSLMFTEAFF TGTGCCAGCAGCTTAATGTTCACTGAAGCTTTCTTT